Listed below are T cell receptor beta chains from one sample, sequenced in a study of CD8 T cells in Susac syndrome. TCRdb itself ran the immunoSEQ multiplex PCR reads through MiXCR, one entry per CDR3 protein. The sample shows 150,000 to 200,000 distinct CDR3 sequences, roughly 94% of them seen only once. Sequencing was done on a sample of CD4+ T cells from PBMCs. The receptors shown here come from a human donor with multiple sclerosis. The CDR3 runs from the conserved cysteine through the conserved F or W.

CASSRSEFEAFF,TRBJ1-1,TRBV7-9
CASSAPGTGANYGYTF,TRBJ1-2,TRBV9
CASSYGWGFGYTF,TRBJ1-2,TRBV6-5
CASGRDRTTDTQYF,TRBJ2-3,TRBV11-2
CASSEGGTAAWGYTF,TRBJ1-2,TRBV5-1
CAWRRDSYNEQFF,TRBJ2-1,TRBV30
CSASWSPYNEQFF,TRBJ2-1,TRBV20-1
CASIGTGLGDTEAFF,TRBJ1-1,TRBV4-2
CSVWDRVGEQFF,TRBJ2-1,TRBV29-1
CASSLKSGSTNEKLFF,TRBJ1-4,TRBV6-1
CAAAPGTANTEAFF,TRBJ1-1,TRBV10-3
CASNRANYGYTF,TRBJ1-2,TRBV2
CASSLTYDGDAEAFF,TRBJ1-1,TRBV18
CASSPQTSVPSQPQHF,TRBJ1-5,TRBV7-2
CASSLGITNTEAFF,TRBJ1-1,TRBV5-6
CATRTFSGANVLTF,TRBJ2-6,TRBV27
CSVDEGLTRSYEQYF,TRBJ2-7,TRBV29-1
CASTPWGARTGEQYF,TRBJ2-7,TRBV7-9
CASSFGGAGNEQFF,TRBJ2-1,TRBV7-2
CASSLTGPNTEAFF,TRBJ1-1,TRBV28
CSVELSQGETQYF,TRBJ2-5,TRBV29-1
CASSNRVDYGYTF,TRBJ1-2,TRBV19
CASTRDSGSGYEQYF,TRBJ2-7,TRBV9
CATAGPSTDTQYF,TRBJ2-3,TRBV28
CASSLARYRGTYNEQFF,TRBJ2-1,TRBV12-3/TRBV12-4
CASSATGQGTGEQYF,TRBJ2-7,TRBV5-1
CASSFRVAGELFF,TRBJ2-2,TRBV12-3/TRBV12-4
CSVETGSETQYF,TRBJ2-5,TRBV29-1
CSASARVSYEQYF,TRBJ2-7,TRBV20-1
CASSQDWANQPQHF,TRBJ1-5,TRBV4-2
CASSRQDRADTQYF,TRBJ2-3,TRBV6-5
CASSVVGSGGANEQFF,TRBJ2-1,TRBV9
CASSLGADYEQYF,TRBJ2-7,TRBV7-9
CASSRRLLNTEAFF,TRBJ1-1,TRBV2
CASSQGSSSIQYF,TRBJ2-4,TRBV3-1
CASSRGRAYNEQFF,TRBJ2-1,TRBV27
CAWRRLDPYNEQFF,TRBJ2-1,TRBV30
CASSLPPGLWNTEAFF,TRBJ1-1,TRBV28
CASSVKGSAGELFF,TRBJ2-2,TRBV2
CASSLFRGRGEQYF,TRBJ2-7,TRBV11-2
CASSLASGEAQPQHF,TRBJ1-5,TRBV12-3/TRBV12-4
CSDRSAFSTDTQYF,TRBJ2-3,TRBV29-1
CASQNRDRGDTQYF,TRBJ2-3,TRBV27
CASSQLTYTEAFF,TRBJ1-1,TRBV4-1
CASSELSGAGNTIYF,TRBJ1-3,TRBV6-1
CASSEARAYEQYF,TRBJ2-7,TRBV6-1
CASSLRLAGGPRAYNEQFF,TRBJ2-1,TRBV7-2
CSARDWASQETQYF,TRBJ2-5,TRBV20-1
CSARSRDRGLPEQYF,TRBJ2-7,TRBV20-1
CASSRGTGSNEQFF,TRBJ2-1,TRBV6-6
CAWMLKTSGRDLEQYF,TRBJ2-7,TRBV30